Below are 11 T cell receptor beta chains sequenced from a single sample in a study of blood T cell repertoires in COVID-19 (dated by TCRdb to about 2020). The receptor library was made with the immunoSEQ multiplex PCR assay. TCRdb re-hosts the immuneACCESS table, in-frame sequences only. Its copies lack some clones; in the studies checked, an unresolved V gene accounts for under half of them, and the cause for the rest is not known. The sample yields more than 70,000 clones; more than 75% were counted once. The ten largest clones add up to about 24% of the sample. Sample: peripheral blood. These receptors originate from a human donor in a cohort sampled during active COVID-19.

This chain joins TRBV7-8 and TRBJ1-5; no clear D gene. Trimming pared 4 bases from V and 6 bases from J, leaving 10 bases between. Germline loops: CDR1 SGHVS, CDR2 FQNEAQ. This CDR3 contains 13 residues. The CDR3 region has the DNA TGTGCCAGCAGCTCGGCGGGAGGTCAGCCCCAGCATTTT. The encoded protein is CASSSAGGQPQHF.

The CDR3 sequence is CASRRTVGNNEQFF. CDR3 DNA sequence: TGTGCCAGCAGACGGACAGTGGGAAACAATGAGCAGTTCTTC. The rearrangement links TRBV2 to TRBJ2-1, with TRBD1 as a possible D gene (6 bases). The germline gives CDR1 SNHLY, CDR2 FYNNEI. CDR3 length: 14 amino acids. The germline V and J ends were trimmed by 6 bases and 5 bases, with 14 bases remaining between them.

This chain links TRBV5-4 with TRBJ2-5, with TRBD2 as a possible D gene (6 bases). CDR3 size: 15 residues. Trimming removed 4 bases from V and 2 bases from J, with 15 bases in between. Germline V gene data show CDR1 as SGHNT and CDR2 as YYREEE (reference sequence). Written as DNA, the CDR3 is TGTGCCAGCAGCCCCGGGGGTCCCGGGCAAGAGACCCAGTACTTC. Its protein is CASSPGGPGQETQYF.

The genes are TRBV24-1 and TRBJ2-5, with TRBD1 matching over 8 bases. Losses at the gene ends were 1 base for V and 4 bases for J; bases not matched to a gene: 13. Germline CDR1 KGHDR, CDR2 SFDVKD. The CDR3 totals 18 residues. This CDR3 is CATSDFRQGASRRETQYF. The CDR3 DNA reads as TGTGCCACCAGTGATTTCCGGCAGGGGGCCTCCCGTCGAGAGACCCAGTACTTC.

The table lists this clone with a count of one. The chain is built from TRBV9 and TRBJ2-5; a possible D gene is TRBD2 (6 bases). This CDR3 spans 14 amino acids. Trimming cost V 1 base and J 5 bases, with 12 bases left between them. The germline V gene has CDR1 SGDLS and CDR2 YYNGEE. Here the CDR3 reads CASSVLGGRETQYF. The CDR3 region has the DNA TGTGCCAGCAGCGTACTAGGAGGGCGTGAGACCCAGTACTTC.

With respect to this clone: The sample carries other DNA sequences with the same CDR3. This chain joins TRBV19 and TRBJ2-5; possible D gene TRBD1, 5 bases. The CDR3 extends over 13 amino acids. Germline V lookup: CDR1 LNHDA, CDR2 SQIVND (reference sequence). Trimming took 3 bases from V and 2 from J, leaving 7 bases between them. CDR3 loop: CASSIDRQETQYF. CDR3 nucleotide sequence: TGTGCCAGTAGTATCGACAGACAAGAGACCCAGTACTTC.

This sequence joins TRBV18 and TRBJ2-6, with 7 nucleotides matching TRBD1. The CDR3 extends over 17 amino acids. Looked up from germline, CDR1 is KGHSH and CDR2 is LQKENI. V was clipped by 4 bases and J by 0 bases; unmatched bases: 6. The CDR3 loop reads CASSRPGQLSGANVLTF. The CDR3 region has the DNA TGTGCCAGCTCACGGCCGGGACAGCTCTCTGGGGCCAACGTCCTGACTTTC. Full variable domain (remainder filled in from reference TRBV18 and TRBJ2-6): NAGVMQNPRHLVRRRGQEARLRCSPMKGHSHVYWYRQLPEEGLKFMVYLQKENIIDESGMPKERFSAEFPKEGPSILRIQQVVRGDSAAYFCASSRPGQLSGANVLTFGAGSRLTVL.

The chain employs TRBV7-2 and TRBJ1-6, with TRBD1 as a possible D gene (6 bases). CDR1 SGHTA and CDR2 FQGNSA come from the germline V gene. CDR3 length: 16 residues. V dropped 5 bases and J dropped 2 bases, with 13 bases sitting between them. The CDR3 loop reads CASSPARGTYNSPLHF. The CDR3 coding sequence is TGTGCCAGCAGCCCCGCCAGGGGCACCTATAATTCACCCCTCCACTTT.

V is TRBV5-4 and J is TRBJ2-7; 9 bases align to TRBD1. Germline trimming cut 4 bases from V and 4 bases from J; bases unmatched to any gene: 6. CDR1 is SGHNT, CDR2 YYREEE, per germline (reference sequence). This CDR3 has 14 amino acids. CDR3 bases: TGTGCCAGCAGCGAACAGGGGGCGGGGTACGAGCAGTACTTC. Its protein product is CASSEQGAGYEQYF.

J is TRBJ2-5 and V is TRBV29-1; 9 bases map to TRBD1. The CDR3 has 15 amino acids. Germline CDR1 is SQVTM and CDR2 is ANQGSEA. The ends lost 3 bases at V and 5 bases at J; junction bases unmatched: 10. The CDR3 region has the DNA TGCAGCGTTGAGCTAAACAGGGGGCTGAGTGAGACCCAGTACTTC. This codes for CSVELNRGLSETQYF.

J is TRBJ2-7 and V is TRBV19, with TRBD1 identical over 9 bases. This CDR3 spans 15 amino acids. Germline V gene sequence: CDR1 LNHDA, CDR2 SQIVND (reference sequence). V shed 4 bases, J shed 4 bases, and the junction held 8 bases outside the gene matches. The CDR3 region is CASSTGTGIPYEQYF. CDR3 coding DNA: TGTGCCAGTAGTACCGGGACAGGGATCCCGTACGAGCAGTACTTC.